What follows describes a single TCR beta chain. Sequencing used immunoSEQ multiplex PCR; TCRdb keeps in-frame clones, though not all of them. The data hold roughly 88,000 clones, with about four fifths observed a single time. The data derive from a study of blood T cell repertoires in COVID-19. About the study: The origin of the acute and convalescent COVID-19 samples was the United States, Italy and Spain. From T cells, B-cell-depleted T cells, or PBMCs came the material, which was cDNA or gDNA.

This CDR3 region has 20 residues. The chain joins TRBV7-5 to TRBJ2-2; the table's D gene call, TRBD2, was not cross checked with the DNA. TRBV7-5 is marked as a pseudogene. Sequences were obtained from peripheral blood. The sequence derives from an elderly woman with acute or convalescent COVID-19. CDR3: CARSSRIGTSGGQNTGELFF. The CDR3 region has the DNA TGTGCCAGAAGCTCCAGAATTGGGACTAGCGGGGGCCAGAACACCGGGGAGCTGTTTTTT.